One and the same sample provided the 8 T cell receptor beta chains below, sequenced in a study of blood T cell repertoires in COVID-19. Data came from immunoSEQ multiplex PCR; TCRdb stores just in-frame clones and leaves some out. The table has approximately 51,000 clones, around 90% seen once. Material: peripheral blood. The source is a man between 45 and 60 years old with active COVID-19.

CDR3 residues: CASSLVSGRVRNSPLHF. The CDR3 DNA reads as TGTGCCAGCAGCTTAGTGTCCGGCCGGGTTCGTAATTCACCCCTCCACTTT. The J gene is TRBJ1-6, the V gene TRBV7-2; D is unresolved. The CDR3 length is 17 residues. Germline assignment: CDR1 SGHTA and CDR2 FQGNSA. V dropped 1 base and J dropped 6 bases, with 16 bases sitting between them.

This chain links TRBV6-5 with TRBJ2-5; TRBD1 matches at 7 bases. CDR1 is MNHEY, CDR2 SVGAGI, per germline. CDR3 length: 13 residues. Unmatched junction bases numbered 3, after V lost 3 bases and J lost 5 bases. The DNA for the CDR3 is TGTGCCAGCAGTTATTCGGACAGGGAGACCCAGTACTTC. It translates to CASSYSDRETQYF.

The chain recombines TRBV6-5 with TRBJ1-6; perhaps TRBD1 as D (6 bases). The germline CDR1 and CDR2 sequences are MNHEY and SVGAGI. V was trimmed by 7 bases and J by 8 bases, leaving 15 bases between them. This CDR3 contains 14 residues. The CDR3 region is CASTPRGRDSPLHF. CDR3 nucleotide sequence: TGTGCCAGCACCCCCAGGGGTAGAGATTCACCCCTCCACTTT.

The chain carries TRBV4-2 and TRBJ1-2, with D possibly TRBD1 on 5 matching bases. The CDR3 extends over 12 amino acids. V lost 6 bases and J 3 bases, leaving 8 bases between the germline ends. Germline V gives CDR1 LGHNA, CDR2 YNFKEQ. This CDR3 reads CASRGGDYGYTF. CDR3 nucleotide sequence: TGTGCCAGCAGGGGGGGGGACTATGGCTACACCTTC.

The rearrangement joins TRBV10-3 to TRBJ2-5; tentatively, D is TRBD2 (6 bases). V lost 0 bases and J 2 bases, leaving 10 bases between the germline ends. Germline loops: CDR1 ENHRY, CDR2 SYGVKD. The CDR3 spans 15 residues. CDR3 DNA: TGTGCCATCAGTGAGTCGAGGACTATTCAAGAGACCCAGTACTTC. Translation gives CAISESRTIQETQYF.

The genes are TRBV23-1 and TRBJ1-4; 7 bases match TRBD1. TRBV23-1 is an ORF, and what it does is uncertain. CDR3 size: 15 residues. J gave up 0 bases and V 8 bases, and 6 bases lay outside the gene matches. CDR3 coding DNA: TGCGCCAGCGGGCGGGACAGATCAACTAATGAAAAACTGTTTTTT. The encoded protein is CASGRDRSTNEKLFF.

This chain links TRBV5-1 with TRBJ2-1; tentative D call: TRBD1 (6 bases). V gave up 1 base and J gave up 4 bases, with 18 bases separating them. Germline V gene lookup returns CDR1 SGHRS and CDR2 YFSETQ. The CDR3 is made up of 17 amino acids. CDR3 sequence reads: CASSLTDRPNIYNEQFF. CDR3 sequence (DNA): TGCGCCAGCAGCTTGACCGACAGGCCCAATATTTACAATGAGCAGTTCTTC. Using reference TRBV5-1 and TRBJ2-1 for the parts outside the CDR3, the full variable domain is KAGVTQTPRYLIKTRGQQVTLSCSPISGHRSVSWYQQTPGQGLQFLFEYFSETQRNKGNFPGRFSGRQFSNSRSEMNVSTLELGDSALYLCASSLTDRPNIYNEQFFGPGTRLTVL.

The V call is TRBV25-1, the J call TRBJ1-1; perhaps TRBD1 as D (5 bases). CDR3 length equals 14 residues. The V and J ends lost 4 bases and 3 bases respectively, with 12 bases between them. Germline-derived CDR1 and CDR2 are MGHDK and SYGVNS. The DNA of the CDR3 is TGTGCCAGCAGTGTTGGGGCCATTTACACTGAAGCTTTCTTT. Its translation is CASSVGAIYTEAFF.